The subject of this entry is one T cell receptor (beta chain). The CDR3 extends over 15 amino acids. V lost 6 bases to trimming and J lost 3 bases; unmatched junction nucleotides: 10. CDR1 is MNHNY, CDR2 SVGAGI, per germline (reference sequence). The record originates from a study of shared clonotypes between healthy human individuals. Naivety among CD8 cells was defined by CD45RO negativity and positive CCR7 selection, thereby excluding terminally differentiated effector memory CD45RA+ cells. This table comes from immunoSEQ multiplex PCR, and its TCRdb copy is limited to in-frame clones, with some not included. Here the sample spans some 2 million clones, just under 95% being singletons.

What was sequenced was naive CD8+ T cells sorted from blood. The receptor comes from a man aged 18 to 29 in good health. The chain employs TRBV6-6 and TRBJ2-7, with 8 nucleotides matching TRBD1. The CDR3 loop is CASSPRTGIVYEQYF. In nucleotides, the CDR3 is TGTGCCAGCAGCCCTCGGACAGGGATAGTCTACGAGCAGTACTTC.